This is a list of T cell receptor beta chains from one sample in a study of T cells after posttransplantation cyclophosphamide. Method: immunoSEQ multiplex PCR; TCRdb's copy keeps in-frame clones and lacks some. The sample shows approximately 16,000 clones, 84% of them seen only once. Sequencing was performed on PBMCs, taken 371 days after allogeneic stem cell transplant with calcineurin inhibitor and methotrexate. These receptors were collected from a male patient in his late teens or twenties who received an allogeneic stem cell transplant from a related donor, was CMV-positive, and had no GVHD. Some T cells may originate from the graft donor. CDR3s include the opening cysteine and the closing phenylalanine or tryptophan. D genes are given only for firm matches. For some rows the clone size is stated as once, few or many, or as a class when expanded; others skip it.

.,TRBV4-1,TRBJ2-2,.,TGCGCCAGAGGGAGTCTCCTCGTTTCGGCGAACACCGGGGAGCTGTTTTTT,CARGSLLVSANTGELFF
.,TRBV28,TRBJ2-3,.,TGTGCCAGCAGTTTACGGGAGACACACACAGATACGCAGTATTTT,CASSLRETHTDTQYF
.,TRBV6-6,TRBJ1-5,TRBD1,TGTGCCAGCAGTCGGACCCGGGACAGCAGCAATCAGCCCCAGCATTTT,CASSRTRDSSNQPQHF
.,TRBV7-9,TRBJ2-2,TRBD2,TGTGCCAGCAGCCCCGGACTAGCGGGAGGCCCCGGGGAGCTGTTTTTT,CASSPGLAGGPGELFF
.,TRBV7-2,TRBJ1-5,.,TGTGCCAGCAGCAATCAGGGGTGGAGCAATCAGCCCCAGCATTTT,CASSNQGWSNQPQHF
.,TRBV7-3,TRBJ2-7,TRBD2,TGTGCCAGCAGCTTACAGGGACTAGATCGCGAGCAGTACTTC,CASSLQGLDREQYF
.,TRBV6-5,TRBJ1-5,.,TGTGCCAGCAGGTTGTCCGGAGGGGGCAATCAGCCCCAGCATTTT,CASRLSGGGNQPQHF
.,TRBV14,TRBJ2-1,TRBD2,TGTGCCAGCAGTCGGGGTGGCAGCGGGAGGAGGAGTGAGCAGTTCTTC,CASSRGGSGRRSEQFF
.,TRBV11-2,TRBJ1-1,.,TGTGCCAGCAGCCCACTTGGGAGGGACACTGAAGCTTTCTTT,CASSPLGRDTEAFF
few,TRBV19,TRBJ1-1,TRBD1,TGTGCCAGTAGTTTCAAAGGGACAGGTAGAATTGAAGCTTTCTTT,CASSFKGTGRIEAFF
once,TRBV30,TRBJ2-4,.,TGTGCCTGGGGGATCGGGAAAGGCTGGGACATTCAGTACTTC,CAWGIGKGWDIQYF
.,TRBV5-1,TRBJ2-5,TRBD1,TGCGCCAGCAGCTTGGGGACAGGGGGCTTGGAGACCCAGTACTTC,CASSLGTGGLETQYF